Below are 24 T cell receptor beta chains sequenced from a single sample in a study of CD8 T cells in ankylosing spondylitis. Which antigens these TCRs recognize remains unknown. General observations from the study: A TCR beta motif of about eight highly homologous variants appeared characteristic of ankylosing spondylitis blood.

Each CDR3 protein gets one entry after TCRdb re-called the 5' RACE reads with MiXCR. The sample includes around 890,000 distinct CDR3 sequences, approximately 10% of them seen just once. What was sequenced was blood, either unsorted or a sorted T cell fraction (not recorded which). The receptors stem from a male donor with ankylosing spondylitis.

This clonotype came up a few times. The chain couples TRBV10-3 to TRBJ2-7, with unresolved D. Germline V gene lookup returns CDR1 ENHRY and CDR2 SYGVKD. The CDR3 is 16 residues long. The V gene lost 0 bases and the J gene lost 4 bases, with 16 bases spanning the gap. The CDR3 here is CAISESRQAARYEQYF. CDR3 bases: TGTGCCATCAGTGAGTCGAGGCAGGCCGCAAGATACGAGCAGTACTTC.

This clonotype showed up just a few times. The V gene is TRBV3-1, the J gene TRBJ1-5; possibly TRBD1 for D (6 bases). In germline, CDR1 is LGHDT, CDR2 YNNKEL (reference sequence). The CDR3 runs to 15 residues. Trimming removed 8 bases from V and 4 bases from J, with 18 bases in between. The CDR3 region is CASSPTGIKNQPQHF. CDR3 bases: TGTGCCAGCTCCCCTACAGGGATAAAGAATCAGCCCCAGCATTTT. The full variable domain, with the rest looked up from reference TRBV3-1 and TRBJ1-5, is DTAVSQTPKYLVTQMGNDKSIKCEQNLGHDTMYWYKQDSKKFLKIMFSYNNKELIINETVPNRFSPKSPDKAHLNLHINSLELGDSAVYFCASSPTGIKNQPQHFGDGTRLSIL.

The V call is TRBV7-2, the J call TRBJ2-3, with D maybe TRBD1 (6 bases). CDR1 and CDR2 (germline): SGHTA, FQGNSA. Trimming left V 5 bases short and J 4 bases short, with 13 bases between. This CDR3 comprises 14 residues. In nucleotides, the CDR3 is TGTGCCAGCAGCGTACAGGGTGGCGCAGATACGCAGTATTTT. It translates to CASSVQGGADTQYF.

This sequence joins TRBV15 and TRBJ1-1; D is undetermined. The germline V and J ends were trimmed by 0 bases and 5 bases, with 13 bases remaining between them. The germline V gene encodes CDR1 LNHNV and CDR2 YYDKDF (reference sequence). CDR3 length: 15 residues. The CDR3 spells CATSRDSQTTTEAFF. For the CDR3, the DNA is TGTGCCACCAGCAGAGATTCCCAGACTACGACTGAAGCTTTCTTT.

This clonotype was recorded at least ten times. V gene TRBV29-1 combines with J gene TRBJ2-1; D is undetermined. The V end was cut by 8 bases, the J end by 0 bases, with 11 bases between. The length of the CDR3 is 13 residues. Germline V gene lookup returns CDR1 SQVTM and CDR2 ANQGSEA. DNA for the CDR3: TGCAGCATGCGAGAGAGCTCCTACAATGAGCAGTTCTTC. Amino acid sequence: CSMRESSYNEQFF.

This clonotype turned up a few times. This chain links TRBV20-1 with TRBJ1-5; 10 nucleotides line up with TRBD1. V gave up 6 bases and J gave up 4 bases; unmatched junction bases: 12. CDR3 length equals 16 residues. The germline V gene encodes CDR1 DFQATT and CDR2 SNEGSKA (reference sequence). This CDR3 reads CSAHRGDRGTNQPQHF. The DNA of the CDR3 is TGCAGTGCCCACCGAGGGGACAGGGGAACGAATCAGCCCCAGCATTTT.

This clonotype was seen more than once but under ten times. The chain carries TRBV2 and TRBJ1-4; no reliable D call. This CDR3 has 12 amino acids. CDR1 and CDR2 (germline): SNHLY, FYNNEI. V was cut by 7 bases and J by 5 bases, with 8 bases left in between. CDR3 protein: CASTRENEKLFF. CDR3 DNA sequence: TGTGCCAGCACTCGTGAGAATGAAAAACTGTTTTTT.

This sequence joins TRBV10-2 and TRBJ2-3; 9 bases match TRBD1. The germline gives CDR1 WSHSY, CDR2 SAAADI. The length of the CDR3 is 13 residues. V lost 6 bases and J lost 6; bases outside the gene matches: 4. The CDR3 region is CASSGQGRDTQYF. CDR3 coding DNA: TGCGCCAGCAGCGGACAGGGGAGGGATACGCAGTATTTT.

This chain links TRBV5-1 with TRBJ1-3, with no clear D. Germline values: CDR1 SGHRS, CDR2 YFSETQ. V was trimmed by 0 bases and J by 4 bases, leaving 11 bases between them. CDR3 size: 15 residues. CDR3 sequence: CASSLVGLGGNTIYF. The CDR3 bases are TGCGCCAGCAGCTTGGTGGGTCTAGGAGGAAACACCATATATTTT.

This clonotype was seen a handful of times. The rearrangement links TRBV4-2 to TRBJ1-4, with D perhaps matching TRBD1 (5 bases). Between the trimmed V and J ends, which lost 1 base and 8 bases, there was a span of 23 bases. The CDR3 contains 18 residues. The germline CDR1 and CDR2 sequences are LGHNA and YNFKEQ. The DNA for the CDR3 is TGTGCCAGCAGCCAAGGTCACTCGGGAGCAGGGTTAGGAGAAAAACTGTTTTTT. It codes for CASSQGHSGAGLGEKLFF.

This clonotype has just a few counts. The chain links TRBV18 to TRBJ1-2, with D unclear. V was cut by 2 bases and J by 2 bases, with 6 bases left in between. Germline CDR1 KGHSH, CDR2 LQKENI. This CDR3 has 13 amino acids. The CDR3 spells CASSPELNYGYTF. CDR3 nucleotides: TGTGCCAGCTCACCAGAGTTAAACTATGGCTACACCTTC.

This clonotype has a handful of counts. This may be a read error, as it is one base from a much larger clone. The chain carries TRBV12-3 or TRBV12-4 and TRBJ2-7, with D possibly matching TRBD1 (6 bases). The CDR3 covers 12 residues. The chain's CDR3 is CVSSRGGYEQYF. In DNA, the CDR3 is TGTGTCAGCAGTAGAGGGGGCTACGAGCAGTACTTC.

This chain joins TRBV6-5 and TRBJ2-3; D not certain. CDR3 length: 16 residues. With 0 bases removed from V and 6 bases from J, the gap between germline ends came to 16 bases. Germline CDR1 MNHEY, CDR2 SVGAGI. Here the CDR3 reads CASSYSRRDGRDTQYF. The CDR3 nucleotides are TGTGCCAGCAGTTACTCCCGGCGTGACGGGCGTGATACGCAGTATTTT.

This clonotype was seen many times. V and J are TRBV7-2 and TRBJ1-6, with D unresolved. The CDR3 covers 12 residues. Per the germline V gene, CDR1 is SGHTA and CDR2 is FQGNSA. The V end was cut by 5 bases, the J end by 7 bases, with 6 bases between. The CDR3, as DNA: TGTGCCAGCAGCCACTCGAATTCACCCCTCCACTTT. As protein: CASSHSNSPLHF.

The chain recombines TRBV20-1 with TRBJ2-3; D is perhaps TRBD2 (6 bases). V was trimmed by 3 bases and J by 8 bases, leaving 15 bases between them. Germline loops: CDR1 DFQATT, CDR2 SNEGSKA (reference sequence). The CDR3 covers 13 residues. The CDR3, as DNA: TGCAGTGCTAGTTTGCGGGAAAGAGGTACGCAGTATTTT. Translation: CSASLRERGTQYF.

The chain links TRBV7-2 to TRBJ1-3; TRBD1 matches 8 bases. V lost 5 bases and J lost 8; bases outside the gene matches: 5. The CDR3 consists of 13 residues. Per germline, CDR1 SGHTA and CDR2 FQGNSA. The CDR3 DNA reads TGTGCCAGCAGCCTTGACAGGGGATACACCATATATTTT. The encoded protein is CASSLDRGYTIYF.

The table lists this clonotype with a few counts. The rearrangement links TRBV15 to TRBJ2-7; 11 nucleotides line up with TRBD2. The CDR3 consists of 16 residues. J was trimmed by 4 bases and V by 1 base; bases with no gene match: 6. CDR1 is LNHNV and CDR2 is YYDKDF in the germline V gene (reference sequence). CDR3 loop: CATSRGGLAGLYEQYF. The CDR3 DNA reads TGTGCCACCAGCAGAGGCGGACTAGCGGGCCTTTACGAGCAGTACTTC.

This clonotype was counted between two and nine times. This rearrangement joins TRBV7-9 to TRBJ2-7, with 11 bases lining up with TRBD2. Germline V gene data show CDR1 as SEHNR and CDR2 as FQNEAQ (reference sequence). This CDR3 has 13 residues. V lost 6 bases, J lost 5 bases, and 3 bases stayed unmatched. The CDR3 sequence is CASRATSGNEQYF. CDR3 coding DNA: TGTGCCAGCAGGGCGACTAGCGGGAACGAGCAGTACTTC.

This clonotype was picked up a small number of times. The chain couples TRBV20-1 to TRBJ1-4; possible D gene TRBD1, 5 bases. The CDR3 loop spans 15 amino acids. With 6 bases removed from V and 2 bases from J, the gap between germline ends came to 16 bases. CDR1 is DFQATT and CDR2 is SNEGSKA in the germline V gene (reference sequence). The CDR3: CSADVGVTTNEKLFF. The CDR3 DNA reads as TGCAGTGCAGACGTAGGGGTCACCACTAATGAAAAACTGTTTTTT.

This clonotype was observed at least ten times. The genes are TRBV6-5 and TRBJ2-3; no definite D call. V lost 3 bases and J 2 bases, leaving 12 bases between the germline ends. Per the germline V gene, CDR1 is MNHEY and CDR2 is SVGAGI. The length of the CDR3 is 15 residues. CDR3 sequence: CASSYRAVNTDTQYF. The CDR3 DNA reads TGTGCCAGCAGTTATCGGGCAGTCAACACAGATACGCAGTATTTT.

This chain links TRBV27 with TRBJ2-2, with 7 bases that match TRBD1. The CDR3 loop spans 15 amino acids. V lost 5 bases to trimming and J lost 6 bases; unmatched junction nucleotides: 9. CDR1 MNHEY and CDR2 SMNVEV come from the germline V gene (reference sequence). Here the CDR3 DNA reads TGTGCCAGCAGTCCCCGACAGGGAACGGCCGGGGAGCTGTTTTTT. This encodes CASSPRQGTAGELFF.

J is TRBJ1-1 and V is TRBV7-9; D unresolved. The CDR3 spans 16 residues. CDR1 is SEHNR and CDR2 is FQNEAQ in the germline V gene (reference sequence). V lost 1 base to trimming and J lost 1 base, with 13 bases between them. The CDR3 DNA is TGTGCCAGCAGCTTAGGGAGGTTCTCAGGGAACACTGAAGCTTTCTTT. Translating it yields CASSLGRFSGNTEAFF.

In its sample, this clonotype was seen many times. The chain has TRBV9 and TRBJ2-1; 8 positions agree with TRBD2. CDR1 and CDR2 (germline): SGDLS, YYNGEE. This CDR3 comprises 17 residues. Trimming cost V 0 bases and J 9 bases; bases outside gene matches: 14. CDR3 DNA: TGTGCCAGCAGCGTAGGGTACAGGTCTAGCGGGCCCCTTGAGCAGTTCTTC. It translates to CASSVGYRSSGPLEQFF. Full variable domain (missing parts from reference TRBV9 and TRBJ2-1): DSGVTQTPKHLITATGQRVTLRCSPRSGDLSVYWYQQSLDQGLQFLIQYYNGEERAKGNILERFSAQQFPDLHSELNLSSLELGDSALYFCASSVGYRSSGPLEQFFGPGTRLTVL.

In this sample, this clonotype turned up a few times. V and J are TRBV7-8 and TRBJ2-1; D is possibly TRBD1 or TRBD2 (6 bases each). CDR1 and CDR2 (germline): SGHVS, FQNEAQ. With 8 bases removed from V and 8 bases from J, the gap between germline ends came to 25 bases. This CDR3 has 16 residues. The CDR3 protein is CASSLGGLAVGYEQFF. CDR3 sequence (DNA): TGTGCCAGCTCCCTTGGGGGGCTAGCTGTAGGCTATGAGCAGTTCTTC.